One and the same sample provided the 5 T cell receptor beta chains below, sequenced in a study of blood T cell repertoires in COVID-19. Sequencing used immunoSEQ multiplex PCR; TCRdb keeps in-frame clones, though not all of them. The data show around 78,000 clones, with 90% seen just once and 0.95% to 1.3% held by the top ten. Sequencing used peripheral blood. The receptors stem from a woman aged 50 to 60 in a cohort sampled during active COVID-19.

The chain uses TRBV25-1 and TRBJ2-7; D may be TRBD2 (6 bases). The CDR3 runs 14 residues. Looked up from germline, CDR1 is MGHDK and CDR2 is SYGVNS. V was trimmed by 6 bases and J by 3 bases, leaving 15 bases between them. DNA for the CDR3: TGTGCCAGCAGGGCGGGGCAGGGACTCTACGAGCAGTACTTC. This encodes CASRAGQGLYEQYF.

The rearrangement joins TRBV5-1 to TRBJ1-1, with D possibly being TRBD1 (5 bases). This CDR3 region has 14 residues. Trimming cost V 4 bases and J 5 bases, with 15 bases left between them. In germline, CDR1 is SGHRS, CDR2 YFSETQ. The CDR3 nucleotides are TGCGCCAGCAGCCCCTGGGGGAGGGATACTGAAGCTTTCTTT. As protein: CASSPWGRDTEAFF.

V gene TRBV2 combines with J gene TRBJ2-2; D may be TRBD1 (6 bases). Germline CDR1 SNHLY, CDR2 FYNNEI. Trimming removed 6 bases at V and 4 bases at J, with 9 bases between. This CDR3 spans 13 amino acids. The CDR3, as DNA: TGTGCCAGCAGGGACAGCCGCACCGGGGAGCTGTTTTTT. It codes for CASRDSRTGELFF.

The chain recombines TRBV6-1 with TRBJ1-1; 9 nucleotides align to TRBD1. CDR1 and CDR2 from the germline V gene are MNHNS and SASEGT. V trimming: 0 bases; J trimming: 5 bases; junction bases outside the gene matches: 4. CDR3 length: 15 residues. The chain's CDR3 is CASSEAKGTGTEAFF. CDR3 bases: TGTGCCAGCAGTGAAGCGAAGGGGACAGGGACTGAAGCTTTCTTT.

This clone was picked up a small number of times. The same CDR3 arises from other DNA sequences in this sample as well. The chain couples TRBV5-1 to TRBJ1-2; D unresolved. This CDR3 has 12 residues. The germline gives CDR1 SGHRS, CDR2 YFSETQ. Trimming stripped 4 bases from V and 8 bases from J, with 12 bases between. CDR3: CASSPRGGGYTF. The CDR3 DNA reads as TGCGCCAGCAGCCCCCGGGGAGGGGGCTACACCTTC.